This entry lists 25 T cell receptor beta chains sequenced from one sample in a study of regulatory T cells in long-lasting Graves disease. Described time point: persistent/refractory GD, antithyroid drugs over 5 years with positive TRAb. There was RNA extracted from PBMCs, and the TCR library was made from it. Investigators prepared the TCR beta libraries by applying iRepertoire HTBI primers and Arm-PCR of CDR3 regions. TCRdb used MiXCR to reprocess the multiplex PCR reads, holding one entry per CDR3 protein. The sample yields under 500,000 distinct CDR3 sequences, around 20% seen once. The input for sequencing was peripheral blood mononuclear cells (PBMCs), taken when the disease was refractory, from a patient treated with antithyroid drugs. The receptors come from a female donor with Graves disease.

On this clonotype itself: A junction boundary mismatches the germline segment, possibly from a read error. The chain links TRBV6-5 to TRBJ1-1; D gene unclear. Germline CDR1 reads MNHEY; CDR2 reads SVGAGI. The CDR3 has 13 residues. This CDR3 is CTSSYRQNTEAFF. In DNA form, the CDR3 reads TGTACCAGCAGTTACCGGCAGAACACTGAAGCTTTCTTT.

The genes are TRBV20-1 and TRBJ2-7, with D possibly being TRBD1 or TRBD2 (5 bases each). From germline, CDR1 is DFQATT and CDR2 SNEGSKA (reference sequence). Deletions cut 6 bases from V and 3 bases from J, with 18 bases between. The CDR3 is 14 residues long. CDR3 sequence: CSAPHGAGFYEQYF. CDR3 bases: TGCAGTGCCCCCCACGGGGCAGGATTCTACGAGCAGTACTTC.

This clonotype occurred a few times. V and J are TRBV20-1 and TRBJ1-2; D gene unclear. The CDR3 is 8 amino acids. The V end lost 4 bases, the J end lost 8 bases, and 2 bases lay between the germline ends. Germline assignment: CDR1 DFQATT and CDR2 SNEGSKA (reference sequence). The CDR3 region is CSAKGYTF. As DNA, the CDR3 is TGCAGTGCTAAAGGCTACACCTTC.

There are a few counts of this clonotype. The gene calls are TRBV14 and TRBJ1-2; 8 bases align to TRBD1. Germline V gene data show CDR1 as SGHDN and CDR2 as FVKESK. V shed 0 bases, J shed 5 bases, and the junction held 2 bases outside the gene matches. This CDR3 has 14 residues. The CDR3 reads CASSQEQGGYGYTF. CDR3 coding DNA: TGTGCCAGCAGCCAAGAACAGGGGGGATATGGCTACACCTTC.

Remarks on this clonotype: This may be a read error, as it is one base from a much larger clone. The CDR3 here is CSANEALRAYEQYF. Written as DNA, the CDR3 is TGCAGTGCGAATGAGGCCCTTCGAGCCTACGAGCAGTACTTC. The J gene is TRBJ2-7, the V gene TRBV20-1; D gene unclear. Germline V CDR1 and CDR2: DFQATT, SNEGSKA (reference sequence). V was trimmed by 6 bases and J by 2 bases, leaving 17 bases between them. The CDR3 spans 14 residues.

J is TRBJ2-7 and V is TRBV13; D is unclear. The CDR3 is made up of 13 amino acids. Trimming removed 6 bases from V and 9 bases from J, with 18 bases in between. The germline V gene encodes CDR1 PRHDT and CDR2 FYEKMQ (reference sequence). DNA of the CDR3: TGTGCCAGCAGTTACTTATCGGCTGGCGTGCAGTACTTC. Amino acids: CASSYLSAGVQYF.

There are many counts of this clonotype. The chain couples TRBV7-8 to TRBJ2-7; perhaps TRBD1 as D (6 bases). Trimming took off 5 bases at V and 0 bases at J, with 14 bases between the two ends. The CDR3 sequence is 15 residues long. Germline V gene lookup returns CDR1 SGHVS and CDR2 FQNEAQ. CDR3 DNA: TGTGCCAGCAGCGCGACAGGACTTAGCTCCTACGAGCAGTACTTC. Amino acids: CASSATGLSSYEQYF.

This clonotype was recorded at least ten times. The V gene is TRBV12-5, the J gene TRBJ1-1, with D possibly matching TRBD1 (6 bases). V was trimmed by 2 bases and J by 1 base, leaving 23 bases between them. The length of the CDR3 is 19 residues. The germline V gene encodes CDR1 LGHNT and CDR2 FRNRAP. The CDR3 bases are TGTGCTAGTGGTTTGTTTAGGGGGGGGGCTTCCTTCCGGAACACTGAAGCTTTCTTT. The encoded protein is CASGLFRGGASFRNTEAFF.

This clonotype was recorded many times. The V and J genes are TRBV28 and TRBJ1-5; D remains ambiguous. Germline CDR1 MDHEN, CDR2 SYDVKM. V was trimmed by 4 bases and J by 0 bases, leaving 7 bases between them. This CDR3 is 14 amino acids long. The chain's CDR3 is CASSSAYSNQPQHF. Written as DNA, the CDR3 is TGTGCCAGCAGTTCGGCTTATAGCAATCAGCCCCAGCATTTT. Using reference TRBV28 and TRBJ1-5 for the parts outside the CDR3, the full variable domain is DVKVTQSSRYLVKRTGEKVFLECVQDMDHENMFWYRQDPGLGLRLIYFSYDVKMKEKGDIPEGYSVSREKKERFSLILESASTNQTSMYLCASSSAYSNQPQHFGDGTRLSIL.

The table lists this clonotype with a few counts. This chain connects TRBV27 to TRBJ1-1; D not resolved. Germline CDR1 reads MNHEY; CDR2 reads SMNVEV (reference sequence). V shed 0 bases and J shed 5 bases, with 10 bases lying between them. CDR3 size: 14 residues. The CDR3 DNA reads TGTGCCAGCAGTTTATCTTGGGGTTGGACTGAAGCTTTCTTT. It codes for CASSLSWGWTEAFF.

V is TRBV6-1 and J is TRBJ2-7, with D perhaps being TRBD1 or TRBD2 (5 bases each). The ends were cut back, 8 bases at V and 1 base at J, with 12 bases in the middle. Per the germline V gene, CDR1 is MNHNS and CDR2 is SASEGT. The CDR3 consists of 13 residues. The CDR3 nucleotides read TGTGCCAGCGGCCGGGACGGATCCTACGAGCAGTACTTC. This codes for CASGRDGSYEQYF.

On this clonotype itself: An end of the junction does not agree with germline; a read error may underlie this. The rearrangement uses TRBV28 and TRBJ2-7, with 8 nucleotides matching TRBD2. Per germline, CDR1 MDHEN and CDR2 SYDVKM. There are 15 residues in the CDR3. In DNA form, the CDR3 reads TGCGCCAGCAGCCAAGTTGGGACTAGTTCCATCGAGCAGTACTTC. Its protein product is CASSQVGTSSIEQYF.

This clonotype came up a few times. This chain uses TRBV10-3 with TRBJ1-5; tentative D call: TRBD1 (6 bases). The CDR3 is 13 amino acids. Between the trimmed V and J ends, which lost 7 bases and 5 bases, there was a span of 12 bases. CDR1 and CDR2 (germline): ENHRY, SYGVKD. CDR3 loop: CAIKGGADQPQHF. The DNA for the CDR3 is TGTGCCATCAAGGGGGGGGCTGATCAGCCCCAGCATTTT.

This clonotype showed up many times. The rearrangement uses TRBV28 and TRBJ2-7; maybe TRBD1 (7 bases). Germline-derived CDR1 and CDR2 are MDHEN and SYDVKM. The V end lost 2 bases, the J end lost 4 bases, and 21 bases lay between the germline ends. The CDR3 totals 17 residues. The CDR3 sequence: CASSLPSGAGGNYEQYF. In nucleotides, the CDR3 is TGTGCCAGCAGTTTACCCTCGGGGGCAGGGGGGAATTACGAGCAGTACTTC. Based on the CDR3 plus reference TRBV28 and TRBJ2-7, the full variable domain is DVKVTQSSRYLVKRTGEKVFLECVQDMDHENMFWYRQDPGLGLRLIYFSYDVKMKEKGDIPEGYSVSREKKERFSLILESASTNQTSMYLCASSLPSGAGGNYEQYFGPGTRLTVT.

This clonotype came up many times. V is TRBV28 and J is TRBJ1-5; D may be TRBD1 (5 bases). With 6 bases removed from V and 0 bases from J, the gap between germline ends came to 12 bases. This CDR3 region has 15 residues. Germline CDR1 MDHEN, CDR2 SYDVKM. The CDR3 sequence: CASSDRPYSNQPQHF. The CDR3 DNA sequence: TGTGCCAGCAGCGACAGACCATATAGCAATCAGCCCCAGCATTTT.

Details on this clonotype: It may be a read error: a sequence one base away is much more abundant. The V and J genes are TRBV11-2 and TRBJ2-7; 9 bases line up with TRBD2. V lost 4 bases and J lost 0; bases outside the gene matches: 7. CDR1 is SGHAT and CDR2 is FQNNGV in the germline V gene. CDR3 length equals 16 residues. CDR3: CASSSRLADHSYEQYF. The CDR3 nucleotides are TGTGCCAGCAGCTCCCGACTAGCGGACCACTCCTACGAGCAGTACTTC.

In nucleotides, the CDR3 is TGCGCCAGCAGCAACGGACCGGGGGAGACCCAGTACTTC. Amino acids: CASSNGPGETQYF. V usage is TRBV5-1 and J usage is TRBJ2-5; weak D call: TRBD2 (5 bases). Germline CDR1 SGHRS, CDR2 YFSETQ. This CDR3 is 13 amino acids long. V shed 4 bases and J shed 5 bases, with 12 bases lying between them.

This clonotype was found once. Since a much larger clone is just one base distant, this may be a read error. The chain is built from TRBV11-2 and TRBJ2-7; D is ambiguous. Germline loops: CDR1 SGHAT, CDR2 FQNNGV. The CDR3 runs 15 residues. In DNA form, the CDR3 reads TGTGCCAGCAGCTTGATAGTCGATTCCGTCTACAAGCAGTACTTC. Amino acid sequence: CASSLIVDSVYKQYF.

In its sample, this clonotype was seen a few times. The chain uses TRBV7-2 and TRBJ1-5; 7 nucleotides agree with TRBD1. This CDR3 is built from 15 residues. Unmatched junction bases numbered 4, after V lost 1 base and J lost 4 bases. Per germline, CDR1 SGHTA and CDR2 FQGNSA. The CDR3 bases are TGTGCCAGCAGCTTAGGAGGGGGCGTTAATCAGCCCCAGCATTTT. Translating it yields CASSLGGGVNQPQHF.

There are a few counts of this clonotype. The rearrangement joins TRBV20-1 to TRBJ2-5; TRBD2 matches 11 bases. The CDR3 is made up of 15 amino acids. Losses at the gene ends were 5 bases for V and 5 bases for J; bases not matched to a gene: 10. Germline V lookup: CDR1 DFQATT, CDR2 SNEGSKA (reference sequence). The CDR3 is CSALFSGRAGETQYF. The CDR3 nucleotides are TGCAGTGCTCTCTTTAGCGGGAGGGCCGGGGAGACCCAGTACTTC.

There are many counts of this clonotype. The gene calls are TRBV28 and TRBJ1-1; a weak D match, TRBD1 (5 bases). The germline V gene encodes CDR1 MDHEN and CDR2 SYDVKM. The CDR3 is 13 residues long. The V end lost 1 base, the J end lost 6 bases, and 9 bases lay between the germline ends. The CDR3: CASSLLGEAEAFF. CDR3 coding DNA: TGTGCCAGCAGTTTATTGGGGGAGGCTGAAGCTTTCTTT.

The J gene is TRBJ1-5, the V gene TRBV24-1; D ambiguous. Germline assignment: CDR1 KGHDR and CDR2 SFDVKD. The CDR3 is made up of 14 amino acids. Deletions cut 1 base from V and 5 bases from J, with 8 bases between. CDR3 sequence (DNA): TGTGCCACCAGTGATTTAGGGTTCGATCAGCCCCAGCATTTT. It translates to CATSDLGFDQPQHF.

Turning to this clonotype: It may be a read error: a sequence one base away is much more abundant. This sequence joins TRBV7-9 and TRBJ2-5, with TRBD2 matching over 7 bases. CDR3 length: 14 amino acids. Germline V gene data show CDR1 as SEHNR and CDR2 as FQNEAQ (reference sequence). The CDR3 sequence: CVSSSAGQLVTQYF. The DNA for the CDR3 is TGTGTCAGCAGCTCAGCGGGGCAGCTGGTGACCCAGTACTTC. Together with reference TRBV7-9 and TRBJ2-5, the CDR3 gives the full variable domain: DTGVSQNPRHKITKRGQNVTFRCDPISEHNRLYWYRQTLGQGPEFLTYFQNEAQLEKSRLLSDRFSAERPKGSFSTLEIQRTEQGDSAMYLCVSSSAGQLVTQYFGPGTRLLVL.

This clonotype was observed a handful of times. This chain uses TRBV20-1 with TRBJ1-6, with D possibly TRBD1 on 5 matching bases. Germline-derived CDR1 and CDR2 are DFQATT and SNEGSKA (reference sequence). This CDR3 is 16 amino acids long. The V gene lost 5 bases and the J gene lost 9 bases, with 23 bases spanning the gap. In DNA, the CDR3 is TGCAGTGCTCCTGCTCAGAATTCAGGGTCCGGTTCACCCCTCCACTTT. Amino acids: CSAPAQNSGSGSPLHF.

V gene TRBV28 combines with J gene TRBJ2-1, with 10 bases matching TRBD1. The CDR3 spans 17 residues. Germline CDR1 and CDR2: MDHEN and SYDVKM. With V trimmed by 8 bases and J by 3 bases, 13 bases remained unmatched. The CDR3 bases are TGTGCCAGCGGTGCCCCCCTGGGACAGGGGAACTACAATGAGCAGTTCTTC. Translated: CASGAPLGQGNYNEQFF. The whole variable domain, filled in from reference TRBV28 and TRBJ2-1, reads DVKVTQSSRYLVKRTGEKVFLECVQDMDHENMFWYRQDPGLGLRLIYFSYDVKMKEKGDIPEGYSVSREKKERFSLILESASTNQTSMYLCASGAPLGQGNYNEQFFGPGTRLTVL.